A single TCR beta chain is shown here with its context. Its antigen is not identified. Profiled with immunoSEQ multiplex PCR; TCRdb holds only in-frame clones, not every one. The repertoire holds 45,000 to 60,000 clones, around 86% seen once, with about 20% in the top ten. The data are from a study of T cells in localized non-small cell lung cancer. Study-wide points: Blood T cell density predicted longer survival; adjacent-lung clonality, shorter.

The CDR3 is 16 amino acids. Germline loops: CDR1 SGHDN, CDR2 FVKESK. With 4 bases clipped from V and 4 bases from J, the junction kept 11 bases outside the gene matches. The sample was peripheral blood, taken before any cancer treatment. This chain connects TRBV14 to TRBJ2-5; TRBD2 aligns across 8 bases. The receptor was isolated from a female donor over 55 with stage II squamous cell lung carcinoma. CDR3 amino acids: CASSPTGGKARETQYF. The CDR3 DNA sequence: TGTGCCAGCAGCCCGACGGGGGGGAAGGCGAGAGAGACCCAGTACTTC.